The 32 T cell receptor beta chains below were found in one sample sequenced in a study of naive and memory T cell subsets. Two oligonucleotides, mixed equimolar, formed the beta constant-region primer covering TRBC1 and TRBC2. Nested alpha and beta constant-region primers with the SP2 primer drove four PCR rounds on ligated cDNA. One entry per CDR3 protein results from TCRdb running MiXCR on the UMI-ligation and nested PCR reads. The profile shows 80,000 to 95,000 distinct CDR3 sequences, around 9% of them singletons. Sequenced sample: naive CD8+ T cells from blood. These receptors originate from a human donor in good health.

Concerning this clonotype itself: A much bigger clone sits one base away, suggesting this may be a read error. No conserved phenylalanine or tryptophan is present at the end of the CDR3, so a read error is the likely explanation. V gene TRBV24-1 combines with J gene TRBJ2-1; D ambiguous. Deletions cut 5 bases from V and 5 bases from J, with 15 bases between. In germline, CDR1 is KGHDR, CDR2 SFDVKD. The CDR3 runs 15 residues. The CDR3 DNA follows: TGTGCCACCAGTGGAACCCGGGTCCCCCACAATGAGCAGTTCCTC. This gives the protein CATSGTRVPHNEQFL.

The chain employs TRBV3-1 and TRBJ2-1; D ambiguous. This CDR3 region has 12 residues. The V and J ends lost 1 base and 15 bases respectively, with 13 bases between them. Per the germline V gene, CDR1 is LGHDT and CDR2 is YNNKEL (reference sequence). CDR3 amino acids: CASSQAGLLWFF. DNA for the CDR3: TGTGCCAGCAGCCAAGCCGGGCTCCTATGGTTCTTC.

Ten or more counts support this clonotype. J is TRBJ2-3 and V is TRBV4-2; D is possibly TRBD1 (5 bases). In germline, CDR1 is LGHNA, CDR2 YNFKEQ. This CDR3 spans 14 amino acids. V lost 3 bases, J lost 3 bases, and 10 bases lay in between. The CDR3 reads CASSQAAGTDTQYF. CDR3 sequence (DNA): TGTGCCAGCAGCCAGGCTGCAGGGACAGATACGCAGTATTTT.

The table lists this clonotype with a few counts. The rearrangement joins TRBV7-3 to TRBJ1-1; a weak D match, TRBD1 (5 bases). The CDR3 runs 16 residues. Germline CDR1 and CDR2: SGHTA and FQGTGA. V was shortened by 5 bases and J by 2 bases, with 18 bases between the two germline ends. The chain's CDR3 is CASSPLPRGGNTEAFF. The CDR3 region has the DNA TGTGCCAGCAGCCCACTCCCCCGTGGGGGAAACACTGAAGCTTTCTTT.

There are a few counts of this clonotype. The chain is built from TRBV7-9 and TRBJ2-7, with D uncertain. The V end was cut by 5 bases, the J end by 6 bases, with 14 bases between. CDR1 SEHNR and CDR2 FQNEAQ come from the germline V gene (reference sequence). The CDR3 contains 13 residues. The CDR3 loop is CASSPSTEREQYF. In DNA form, the CDR3 reads TGTGCCAGCAGCCCCTCCACAGAACGCGAGCAGTACTTC.

This chain uses TRBV4-2 with TRBJ1-1; perhaps TRBD1 as D (5 bases). V was clipped by 4 bases and J by 7 bases, with 16 bases between them. The CDR3 contains 14 residues. Germline values: CDR1 LGHNA, CDR2 YNFKEQ. Here the CDR3 DNA reads TGTGCCAGCAGCCTAGAGGGAGTACAGGATGAAGCTTTCTTT. It yields the protein CASSLEGVQDEAFF.

V is TRBV29-1 and J is TRBJ1-2; a possible D gene is TRBD1 (5 bases). The germline V gene encodes CDR1 SQVTM and CDR2 ANQGSEA. V lost 4 bases and J 4 bases, leaving 10 bases between the germline ends. This CDR3 is built from 12 residues. This chain's CDR3 is CSVGVRAYGYTF. CDR3 bases: TGCAGCGTTGGGGTCAGGGCCTATGGCTACACCTTC.

This clonotype came up many times. The chain employs TRBV20-1 and TRBJ2-1; tentatively, D is TRBD2 (6 bases). Germline CDR1 reads DFQATT; CDR2 reads SNEGSKA (reference sequence). The V end lost 4 bases, the J end lost 10 bases, and 23 bases lay between the germline ends. The CDR3 has 15 residues. CDR3 protein: CSATIAVGSSREQFF. For the CDR3, the DNA is TGCAGTGCTACGATAGCGGTGGGATCCAGCAGGGAGCAGTTCTTC.

Here the CDR3 DNA reads TGTGCCAGCAGTTACTCGGGGACGTATATTTCCTACAATGAGCAGTTCTTC. Residues: CASSYSGTYISYNEQFF. This chain joins TRBV6-2 or TRBV6-3 and TRBJ2-1; tentatively, D is TRBD1 or TRBD2 (5 bases each). The V gene lost 0 bases and the J gene lost 1 base, with 13 bases spanning the gap. This CDR3 spans 17 amino acids. Germline V CDR1 and CDR2: MNHEY, SVGEGT.

This clonotype has a handful of counts. The V and J genes are TRBV18 and TRBJ1-1; D call uncertain. The CDR3 covers 15 residues. Germline assignment: CDR1 KGHSH and CDR2 LQKENI. Trimming removed 0 bases from V and 1 base from J, with 9 bases in between. The DNA for the CDR3 is TGTGCCAGCTCACCACCGGGCATTACGAACACTGAAGCTTTCTTT. This translates into CASSPPGITNTEAFF. Full variable domain (rest looked up from reference TRBV18 and TRBJ1-1): NAGVMQNPRHLVRRRGQEARLRCSPMKGHSHVYWYRQLPEEGLKFMVYLQKENIIDESGMPKERFSAEFPKEGPSILRIQQVVRGDSAAYFCASSPPGITNTEAFFGQGTRLTVV.

The sample holds many counts of this clonotype. The V gene is TRBV20-1, the J gene TRBJ2-1; D call uncertain. V lost 0 bases and J 8 bases, leaving 8 bases between the germline ends. Looked up from germline, CDR1 is DFQATT and CDR2 is SNEGSKA (reference sequence). The CDR3 covers 12 residues. The CDR3 spells CSARDLWDEQFF. Written as DNA, the CDR3 is TGCAGTGCTAGAGATCTTTGGGATGAGCAGTTCTTC.

This clonotype was seen a handful of times. The chain joins TRBV30 to TRBJ2-7; D gene unclear. V was shortened by 0 bases and J by 1 base, with 4 bases between the two germline ends. This CDR3 has 12 amino acids. Germline loops: CDR1 GTSNPN, CDR2 SVGIG (reference sequence). CDR3 region: CAWSVRSYEQYF. The CDR3 DNA reads as TGTGCCTGGAGTGTAAGGTCCTACGAGCAGTACTTC.

This clonotype was seen at least ten times. This chain joins TRBV20-1 and TRBJ2-6; D might be TRBD1 (5 bases). The V and J ends lost 4 bases and 0 bases respectively, with 7 bases between them. The CDR3 consists of 14 residues. The germline CDR1 and CDR2 sequences are DFQATT and SNEGSKA (reference sequence). CDR3 sequence reads: CSAIDSSGANVLTF. CDR3 sequence (DNA): TGCAGTGCTATCGACAGCTCTGGGGCCAACGTCCTGACTTTC.

Many counts were recorded for this clonotype. The V call is TRBV20-1, the J call TRBJ2-7; D gene uncertain. CDR1 is DFQATT, CDR2 SNEGSKA, per germline (reference sequence). V was clipped by 0 bases and J by 0 bases, with 12 bases between them. The CDR3 covers 15 residues. The CDR3 DNA reads TGCAGTGCTAGAGATGGGCCGACCAGCTCCTACGAGCAGTACTTC. Translation: CSARDGPTSSYEQYF.

This rearrangement joins TRBV20-1 to TRBJ2-7; 9 bases map to TRBD2. Germline V CDR1 and CDR2: DFQATT, SNEGSKA (reference sequence). The V gene end was trimmed by 2 bases and the J gene end by 3 bases; junction bases not matched to a gene: 11. The CDR3 extends over 16 amino acids. The CDR3 here is CSARPDSAGGLYEQYF. The CDR3 nucleotides read TGCAGTGCTAGACCCGACTCGGCGGGAGGGCTCTACGAGCAGTACTTC.

The sample holds a few counts of this clonotype. The rearrangement links TRBV12-3 or TRBV12-4 to TRBJ2-7, with D unclear. V shed 5 bases and J shed 2 bases, with 10 bases lying between them. The CDR3 contains 13 residues. This CDR3 is CASSPLMAYEQYF. CDR3 sequence (DNA): TGTGCCAGCAGTCCCCTCATGGCCTACGAGCAGTACTTC.

Ten or more counts support this clonotype. This chain connects TRBV27 to TRBJ2-1, with TRBD1 matching over 9 bases. The CDR3 consists of 15 residues. Germline values: CDR1 MNHEY, CDR2 SMNVEV (reference sequence). V shed 4 bases and J 9 bases; nucleotides not matched to a gene: 10. CDR3 loop: CASSSYSTGGVEQFF. The CDR3 nucleotides read TGTGCCAGCAGTTCATACTCGACAGGGGGAGTTGAGCAGTTCTTC.

This clonotype was recorded many times. The V call is TRBV5-4, the J call TRBJ1-4; no clear D. The CDR3 runs to 14 residues. Between the trimmed V and J ends, which lost 2 bases and 2 bases, there was a span of 7 bases. Germline CDR1 and CDR2: SGHNT and YYREEE (reference sequence). The DNA for the CDR3 is TGTGCCAGCAGCTTTGGAACTACTAATGAAAAACTGTTTTTT. It translates to CASSFGTTNEKLFF.

There are many counts of this clonotype. The chain carries TRBV29-1 and TRBJ2-1; D unclear. V lost 5 bases and J lost 5, with 13 bases in between. Germline V gene sequence: CDR1 SQVTM, CDR2 ANQGSEA. This CDR3 contains 13 residues. The CDR3 loop is CSVLGIDNNEQFF. Written as DNA, the CDR3 is TGCAGCGTTCTGGGTATAGACAACAATGAGCAGTTCTTC.

The chain carries TRBV29-1 and TRBJ2-2; 11 bases match TRBD2. The germline V gene has CDR1 SQVTM and CDR2 ANQGSEA. V was clipped by 6 bases and J by 6 bases; unmatched bases: 3. The CDR3 covers 13 residues. The CDR3 is CSVEGLAAGELFF. CDR3 coding DNA: TGCAGCGTCGAGGGACTAGCGGCCGGGGAGCTGTTTTTT.

The chain joins TRBV29-1 to TRBJ1-2; 9 bases are a match to TRBD1. The germline V gene encodes CDR1 SQVTM and CDR2 ANQGSEA. CDR3 length equals 14 residues. V was clipped by 7 bases and J by 4 bases; unmatched bases: 10. CDR3 nucleotide sequence: TGCAGCGCGTCCGGGACAGGGAGTATCTATGGCTACACCTTC. Protein sequence: CSASGTGSIYGYTF.

Ten or more counts support this clonotype. The V gene is TRBV4-3, the J gene TRBJ2-1, with no clear D. With 0 bases removed from V and 0 bases from J, the gap between germline ends came to 12 bases. The germline V gene has CDR1 LGHNA and CDR2 YSLEER. The length of the CDR3 is 17 residues. The CDR3 nucleotides are TGCGCCAGCAGCCAAGATAGTAAGGGCCGCTCCTACAATGAGCAGTTCTTC. This sequence encodes CASSQDSKGRSYNEQFF.

The CDR3 is CASSPVGTGFYEQYF. CDR3 DNA sequence: TGTGCCAGCAGCCCAGTAGGGACAGGGTTCTACGAGCAGTACTTC. The rearrangement links TRBV7-9 to TRBJ2-7, with TRBD1 matching 9 bases. The CDR3 is made up of 15 amino acids. Germline V gives CDR1 SEHNR, CDR2 FQNEAQ (reference sequence). V shed 5 bases and J 3 bases; nucleotides not matched to a gene: 8.

The rearrangement links TRBV10-3 to TRBJ2-5, with D possibly matching TRBD2 (6 bases). Deletions cut 0 bases from V and 5 bases from J, with 16 bases between. The CDR3 totals 16 residues. Per the germline V gene, CDR1 is ENHRY and CDR2 is SYGVKD. CDR3 nucleotides: TGTGCCATCAGTGAGTCGGACTACACCCGTTCGGAGACCCAGTACTTC. This translates into CAISESDYTRSETQYF.

In its sample, this clonotype was seen a few times. The chain combines TRBV3-1 with TRBJ2-1; tentatively, D is TRBD2 (5 bases). Germline CDR1 reads LGHDT; CDR2 reads YNNKEL (reference sequence). Trimming removed 0 bases at V and 0 bases at J, with 12 bases between. This CDR3 has 17 residues. The CDR3 region has the DNA TGTGCCAGCAGCCAAGATCAGGAGGAATCCTCCTACAATGAGCAGTTCTTC. This codes for CASSQDQEESSYNEQFF.

The V call is TRBV6-2 or TRBV6-3, the J call TRBJ1-1; D is uncertain. The CDR3 runs to 14 residues. Germline V gives CDR1 MNHEY, CDR2 SVGEGT. The ends were cut back, 8 bases at V and 4 bases at J, with 17 bases in the middle. The chain's CDR3 is CASQLANSATEAFF. The CDR3 bases are TGTGCCAGCCAGCTTGCGAACTCTGCCACTGAAGCTTTCTTT.

Many counts were recorded for this clonotype. The chain joins TRBV29-1 to TRBJ2-1, with TRBD2 identical over 10 bases. The length of the CDR3 is 14 residues. The V and J ends lost 1 base and 8 bases, in that order; junction bases with no gene match: 5. Germline V gene sequence: CDR1 SQVTM, CDR2 ANQGSEA. The CDR3 nucleotides are TGCAGCGTTGAAGGGCTAGCGGGAGATCATGAGCAGTTCTTC. Amino acid sequence: CSVEGLAGDHEQFF.

This clonotype was seen only a few times. The rearrangement links TRBV18 to TRBJ2-7, with D uncertain. Looked up from germline, CDR1 is KGHSH and CDR2 is LQKENI. The CDR3 consists of 14 residues. Trimming took 4 bases from V and 0 from J, leaving 10 bases between them. CDR3 residues: CASSLAPSSYEQYF. The DNA for the CDR3 is TGTGCCAGCTCACTAGCACCGAGCTCCTACGAGCAGTACTTC.

This clonotype was seen at least ten times. The chain recombines TRBV27 with TRBJ2-7; tentatively, D is TRBD1 or TRBD2 (5 bases each). The CDR3 runs 15 residues. Germline loops: CDR1 MNHEY, CDR2 SMNVEV (reference sequence). V lost 7 bases and J 3 bases, leaving 19 bases between the germline ends. CDR3 loop: CASKNRDEGDYEQYF. CDR3 nucleotide sequence: TGTGCCAGCAAAAACCGGGACGAAGGAGACTACGAGCAGTACTTC.

This clonotype came up a few times. The chain couples TRBV7-8 to TRBJ1-6; the D is unclear. The V end was cut by 1 base, the J end by 7 bases, with 14 bases between. Germline CDR1 reads SGHVS; CDR2 reads FQNEAQ. The CDR3 is made up of 16 amino acids. CDR3 sequence (DNA): TGTGCCAGCAGCTTAGAAGAGCGCTCGGCAAATTCACCCCTCCACTTT. It is translated as CASSLEERSANSPLHF.

The chain couples TRBV7-9 to TRBJ1-5, with D unclear. The germline V gene encodes CDR1 SEHNR and CDR2 FQNEAQ (reference sequence). This CDR3 has 13 residues. V was clipped by 6 bases and J by 5 bases, with 11 bases between them. The CDR3 sequence: CASRSDGYQPQHF. For the CDR3, the DNA is TGTGCCAGCAGATCGGACGGTTATCAGCCCCAGCATTTT. Filled out from reference TRBV7-9 and TRBJ1-5, the complete variable domain reads DTGVSQNPRHKITKRGQNVTFRCDPISEHNRLYWYRQTLGQGPEFLTYFQNEAQLEKSRLLSDRFSAERPKGSFSTLEIQRTEQGDSAMYLCASRSDGYQPQHFGDGTRLSIL.

This clonotype was observed a handful of times. CDR3 nucleotides: TGTGCCAGCAGTGAAGCGCAAGCGGCACAGGGTCGCTATCAGCCCCAGCATTTT. The encoded protein is CASSEAQAAQGRYQPQHF. This chain uses TRBV2 with TRBJ1-5, with D perhaps matching TRBD1 (6 bases). The germline CDR1 and CDR2 sequences are SNHLY and FYNNEI. This CDR3 is built from 18 residues. Trimming cost V 0 bases and J 5 bases, with 20 bases left between them.